This TCR beta chain was identified in a study of shared clonotypes between healthy human individuals. Sequenced by immunoSEQ multiplex PCR; TCRdb stores in-frame clones only, minus some. Counted here are over a million clones, 78% occurring once; the ten biggest clones make up roughly 0.62%. Caucasian adults living in Nashville, Tennessee, provided all samples. From CD4+ cells came CD45RA+ naive and CD45RA-negative memory subsets. A word on this clone: Its antigen is unknown.

General study findings and limits: Since donors were few, the genetic and exposure-history diversity represented was limited.

The clonotype originates from a man between 18 and 29 years old in good health. Some clones in this sample may be carry-over from other donors' samples. Specimen: memory CD4+ T cells from PBMCs. Subset denoted: CD45RA-negative fraction.

The CDR3 coding sequence is TGTGCCAGCAGCTTCGGACAGGACTACGAGCAGTACTTC. Its protein product is CASSFGQDYEQYF. The chain is built from TRBV2 and TRBJ2-7; 7 bases agree with TRBD1. Germline values: CDR1 SNHLY, CDR2 FYNNEI. This CDR3 has 13 residues. Trimming took 6 bases from V and 3 from J; bases not matched to a gene: 5.